These 27 T cell receptor beta chains share one sample of origin, sequenced in a study of T cells in Graves' hyperthyroidism and ophthalmopathy (dated by TCRdb to between 2018 and 2020). Libraries were constructed by multiplex PCR. Sequencing was performed on an Illumina HiSeq 2000. The TCR beta CDR3 regions were amplified from RNA transcripts. The first round of RT-PCR for the TCR CDR3 was performed with the HTBI primer set and the Qiagen OneStep RT-PCR kit. Using fastp at Q25 and MiXCR, TCRdb reprocessed the public reads and kept productive beta chains. For every CDR3 protein sequence, its rows merge into one entry that carries the most common genes and DNA. In this sample the table shows under 350,000 distinct CDR3 sequences, roughly a fifth of which occur a single time. 50% of the sample comes from the top ten. Sequencing was done on a sample of blood. The source is a woman in her forties or fifties with Graves' hyperthyroidism.

This clonotype was recorded at least ten times. This sequence joins TRBV6-1 and TRBJ2-2; 9 positions agree with TRBD1. J gave up 6 bases and V 2 bases, and 10 bases lay outside the gene matches. The CDR3 sequence is 17 residues long. Germline assignment: CDR1 MNHNS and CDR2 SASEGT. The CDR3 loop reads CASSERSGQGLPGELFF. The CDR3 coding sequence is TGTGCCAGCAGTGAACGGTCGGGACAGGGTCTCCCCGGGGAGCTGTTTTTT.

This clonotype appeared a few times. V gene TRBV28 combines with J gene TRBJ1-6; D is possibly TRBD1 (5 bases). The germline V gene has CDR1 MDHEN and CDR2 SYDVKM. The CDR3 covers 14 residues. V lost 3 bases, J lost 7 bases, and 10 bases lay in between. Here the CDR3 DNA reads TGTGCCAGCAGTTTCTGGGGGGAGAATTCACCCCTCCACTTT. This codes for CASSFWGENSPLHF.

This clonotype was observed many times. This sequence joins TRBV10-3 and TRBJ1-2; 7 bases match TRBD1. The trim removed 10 bases at V and 6 bases at J, leaving 17 bases unmatched. The CDR3 totals 15 residues. Germline V gene sequence: CDR1 ENHRY, CDR2 SYGVKD. The CDR3 bases are TGTGCCACCTTTTCGGGACAGACCTATATTGATGGCTACACCTTC. Amino acid sequence: CATFSGQTYIDGYTF.

This clonotype was counted at least ten times. The gene calls are TRBV6-2 or TRBV6-3 and TRBJ2-2; 7 bases line up with TRBD1. This CDR3 spans 16 amino acids. V trimming: 6 bases; J trimming: 2 bases; junction bases outside the gene matches: 9. Germline-derived CDR1 and CDR2 are MNHEY and SVGEGT. CDR3 in amino acids: CASRPRTGPNTGELFF. In nucleotides, the CDR3 is TGTGCCAGCAGACCACGGACAGGCCCCAACACCGGGGAGCTGTTTTTT.

In its sample, this clonotype was seen many times. The gene calls are TRBV28 and TRBJ1-3, with 7 bases aligning to TRBD1. Germline CDR1 and CDR2: MDHEN and SYDVKM. This CDR3 spans 16 amino acids. The V and J ends lost 6 bases and 3 bases, in that order; junction bases with no gene match: 11. CDR3 coding DNA: TGTGCCAGCAGCTCTATACAGGGGATCTTTGGAAACACCATATATTTT. This gives the protein CASSSIQGIFGNTIYF.

This chain links TRBV6-5 with TRBJ1-3; TRBD1 matches at 7 bases. The V gene's germline CDR1 is MNHEY and CDR2 SVGAGI. The CDR3 sequence is 15 residues long. V was clipped by 4 bases and J by 0 bases; unmatched bases: 3. The CDR3 sequence is CASSSTGNSGNTIYF. The CDR3 nucleotides are TGTGCCAGCAGTTCGACAGGGAACTCTGGAAACACCATATATTTT.

This clonotype was seen more than once but under ten times. The chain carries TRBV6-1 and TRBJ2-5; 7 bases agree with TRBD2. Germline V gene sequence: CDR1 MNHNS, CDR2 SASEGT. The V and J ends lost 5 bases and 3 bases, in that order; junction bases with no gene match: 9. This CDR3 is built from 15 residues. In DNA, the CDR3 is TGTGCCAGCAGTTTCACTAGCGCGCCGAAAGAGACCCAGTACTTC. It specifies CASSFTSAPKETQYF.

The CDR3 is CAIKGSSGPTDTQYF. In DNA form, the CDR3 reads TGTGCCATCAAGGGTTCTAGCGGGCCCACAGATACGCAGTATTTT. V and J are TRBV10-3 and TRBJ2-3; 8 bases fit TRBD2. Germline trimming cut 7 bases from V and 2 bases from J; bases unmatched to any gene: 8. This CDR3 region has 15 residues. The germline gives CDR1 ENHRY, CDR2 SYGVKD.

The rearrangement uses TRBV5-1 and TRBJ2-2; D not certain. This CDR3 has 16 residues. V was clipped by 4 bases and J by 4 bases, with 17 bases between them. Germline-derived CDR1 and CDR2 are SGHRS and YFSETQ. The CDR3 sequence is CASSPDSGSGTGELFF. The CDR3 coding sequence is TGCGCCAGCAGCCCTGATTCCGGGTCCGGCACCGGGGAGCTGTTTTTT.

This clonotype was recorded many times. This sequence joins TRBV2 and TRBJ2-7, with D possibly being TRBD2 (6 bases). V lost 4 bases to trimming and J lost 0 bases, with 13 bases between them. The CDR3 extends over 15 amino acids. CDR1 and CDR2 (germline): SNHLY, FYNNEI. The CDR3 spells CASSGVRGTSYEQYF. Here the CDR3 DNA reads TGTGCCAGCAGTGGGGTTCGGGGGACCTCCTACGAGCAGTACTTC.

This clonotype was recorded many times. CDR3 sequence (DNA): TGTGCCAGCAGCTCGGTTGAGCGTGGCTACACCTTC. Its protein product is CASSSVERGYTF. The V call is TRBV7-9, the J call TRBJ1-2; D is undetermined. The CDR3 covers 12 residues. Trimming took off 4 bases at V and 7 bases at J, with 10 bases between the two ends. Germline V gene sequence: CDR1 SEHNR, CDR2 FQNEAQ (reference sequence).

This clonotype was seen just once. The rearrangement joins TRBV4-1 to TRBJ2-2, with a tentative D call TRBD2 (5 bases). The CDR3 consists of 13 residues. Trimming removed 4 bases at V and 6 bases at J, with 9 bases between. Per the germline V gene, CDR1 is MGHRA and CDR2 is YSYEKL. The CDR3 nucleotides read TGCGCCAGCAGCCCGACTATGGCCGGGGAGCTGTTTTTT. This sequence encodes CASSPTMAGELFF.

This clonotype was seen more than once but under ten times. The rearrangement joins TRBV7-8 to TRBJ2-3, with a weak D call TRBD2 (7 bases). V lost 7 bases to trimming and J lost 2 bases, with 19 bases between them. CDR1 is SGHVS, CDR2 FQNEAQ, per germline. The CDR3 extends over 16 amino acids. CDR3 DNA: TGTGCCAGCACCCCAGGGGCTAGCGGTTACACAGATACGCAGTATTTT. Encoded protein: CASTPGASGYTDTQYF.

This clonotype has a single count. J is TRBJ2-3 and V is TRBV5-1; TRBD2 matches 8 bases. V trimming: 4 bases; J trimming: 6 bases; junction bases outside the gene matches: 10. This CDR3 has 15 amino acids. Germline CDR1 is SGHRS and CDR2 is YFSETQ. DNA of the CDR3: TGCGCCAGCAGCGCCAACGGGGGGGATGGTGATACGCAGTATTTT. Translation gives CASSANGGDGDTQYF.

This clonotype was found a few times. V is TRBV10-3 and J is TRBJ2-5, with TRBD1 matching 8 bases. Trimming cost V 2 bases and J 1 base; bases outside gene matches: 3. The germline V gene encodes CDR1 ENHRY and CDR2 SYGVKD. The CDR3 consists of 15 residues. The chain's CDR3 is CAISETGGGQETQYF. The CDR3 DNA is TGTGCCATCAGTGAGACAGGGGGAGGCCAAGAGACCCAGTACTTC.

This clonotype appeared a few times. The V and J genes are TRBV5-6 and TRBJ1-1; maybe TRBD1 (5 bases). The length of the CDR3 is 17 residues. From germline, CDR1 is SGHDT and CDR2 YYEEEE. Trimming removed 3 bases at V and 3 bases at J, with 21 bases between. Here the CDR3 DNA reads TGTGCCAGCAGCTCTGAATCCTTTTCGCCGGGGGACACTGAAGCTTTCTTT. Translated, it gives CASSSESFSPGDTEAFF.

About this clonotype: The DNA is left out, because the CDR3 cannot be placed on it with certainty; the CDR3 is given as TCRdb lists it. This chain uses TRBV6-2 or TRBV6-3 with TRBJ2-7; TRBD2, the table's D call, lacks a check against the DNA. Looked up from germline, CDR1 is MNHEY and CDR2 is SVGEGT. The CDR3 spans 15 residues, counting both ends. The CDR3 sequence is CASSTSTRGLYEQYF.

Points on this clonotype: With a much larger clone just one base away, this may be a read error. This sequence joins TRBV5-1 and TRBJ2-7; 9 bases are a match to TRBD1. The junction had 9 bases not matched to a gene; V was cut back by 4 bases and J by 7 bases. Germline assignment: CDR1 SGHRS and CDR2 YFSETQ. The CDR3 spans 14 residues. CDR3 amino acids: CASSETGGMREQYF. The CDR3 DNA reads as TGCGCCAGCAGCGAGACAGGGGGGATGAGGGAGCAGTACTTC. The whole variable domain, remainder taken from reference TRBV5-1 and TRBJ2-7, is KAGVTQTPRYLIKTRGQQVTLSCSPISGHRSVSWYQQTPGQGLQFLFEYFSETQRNKGNFPGRFSGRQFSNSRSEMNVSTLELGDSALYLCASSETGGMREQYFGPGTRLTVT.

This clonotype has just a few counts. In DNA form, the CDR3 reads TGCGCCAGCAGCCAAACTAGCGGGAAAACCGGGGAGCTGTTTTTT. Protein product: CASSQTSGKTGELFF. The chain is built from TRBV5-1 and TRBJ2-2, with TRBD2 matching 10 bases. The CDR3 has 15 amino acids. In germline, CDR1 is SGHRS, CDR2 YFSETQ. V was pared by 4 bases and J by 5 bases, with 5 bases of the junction left unmatched.

This clonotype showed up many times. The chain has TRBV11-2 and TRBJ2-1, with D perhaps being TRBD1 or TRBD2 (5 bases each). CDR1 is SGHAT and CDR2 is FQNNGV in the germline V gene. The CDR3 sequence is 15 residues long. Trimming left V 7 bases short and J 7 bases short, with 20 bases between. CDR3 amino acids: CASNKNEGPPNEQFF. DNA for the CDR3: TGTGCCAGCAATAAGAACGAGGGGCCCCCAAATGAGCAGTTCTTC.

In its sample, this clonotype was seen many times. This sequence joins TRBV2 and TRBJ2-2; no definite D call. Trimming pared 6 bases from V and 4 bases from J, leaving 9 bases between. Germline V gives CDR1 SNHLY, CDR2 FYNNEI. The CDR3 spans 13 residues. The CDR3 loop reads CASSLTSTGELFF. The DNA of the CDR3 is TGTGCCAGCAGCCTAACTTCCACCGGGGAGCTGTTTTTT.

V usage is TRBV29-1 and J usage is TRBJ2-1; the match to TRBD2 covers 10 bases. In germline, CDR1 is SQVTM, CDR2 ANQGSEA. Trimming at V came to 7 bases and at J to 8 bases, leaving 11 bases not matched to a gene. The length of the CDR3 is 14 residues. The CDR3 DNA sequence: TGCAGCGGTCAGCGGGAGGGGGGATCGGATGAGCAGTTCTTC. It yields the protein CSGQREGGSDEQFF.

Many counts were recorded for this clonotype. The V and J genes are TRBV20-1 and TRBJ2-3; 10 nucleotides line up with TRBD2. Per the germline V gene, CDR1 is DFQATT and CDR2 is SNEGSKA (reference sequence). This CDR3 spans 14 amino acids. With 3 bases clipped from V and 2 bases from J, the junction kept 2 bases outside the gene matches. The DNA for the CDR3 is TGCAGTGCTAGGACTAGCGGGCACACAGATACGCAGTATTTT. It specifies CSARTSGHTDTQYF.

This clonotype was seen at least ten times. The chain recombines TRBV7-9 with TRBJ2-2; 10 positions match TRBD1. This CDR3 spans 15 amino acids. The V gene's germline CDR1 is SEHNR and CDR2 FQNEAQ (reference sequence). V shed 4 bases and J 5 bases; nucleotides not matched to a gene: 4. The CDR3 spells CASSSDRGRTGELFF. The CDR3 bases are TGTGCCAGCAGCTCAGACAGGGGGCGAACCGGGGAGCTGTTTTTT.

The sample holds many counts of this clonotype. This chain connects TRBV11-2 to TRBJ2-5; no clear D. In germline, CDR1 is SGHAT, CDR2 FQNNGV. The CDR3 totals 14 residues. Trimming left V 0 bases short and J 3 bases short, with 8 bases between. The CDR3 bases are TGTGCCAGCAGCTTAGAAAACCGGGAAGAGACCCAGTACTTC. It specifies CASSLENREETQYF.

This clonotype was observed many times. The CDR3 coding sequence is TGTGCCAGCAGCTTAGCAGCCGGGACTAGCACAGATACGCAGTATTTT. Its translation is CASSLAAGTSTDTQYF. The V and J genes are TRBV7-2 and TRBJ2-3; a possible D gene is TRBD2 (6 bases). Between the trimmed V and J ends, which lost 0 bases and 0 bases, there was a span of 10 bases. CDR1 is SGHTA, CDR2 FQGNSA, per germline. The CDR3 loop spans 16 amino acids.

This clonotype was detected ten times or more. The CDR3 region is CASSLDTETQYF. The CDR3 bases are TGTGCCAGCAGCTTAGATACCGAGACCCAGTACTTC. The chain combines TRBV7-9 with TRBJ2-5; D unclear. Germline values: CDR1 SEHNR, CDR2 FQNEAQ (reference sequence). V was clipped by 1 base and J by 5 bases, with 5 bases between them. The CDR3 totals 12 residues.